This T cell receptor (beta chain) originates from a study of beta chain features in type 1 diabetes. Study in general: Patients were similar to healthy donors in age and gender (as well as in cell yields). Whole-study results and caveats: At VDJ recombination sites, type 1 diabetes patients had fewer insertions and more deleted nucleotides. Researchers report that Type 1 diabetes patients had moderately but significantly shorter TCRB CDR3s across all four CD4+ subsets.

All of the isolated RNA was reverse transcribed, so expressed TCRB transcripts were sequenced. It was found that naive, central memory and regulatory T cell samples averaged around 3.6 million reads. TCRdb keeps only in-frame clones here, not all; method: immunoSEQ multiplex PCR. The profile shows more than 550,000 clones, around 15% of them singletons. The germline V gene encodes CDR1 SGHRS and CDR2 YFSETQ. This CDR3 region has 14 residues. V lost 0 bases and J 0 bases, leaving 7 bases between the germline ends. Worth noting for this clone: No antigen is known for it.

CD45RO/CCR7/CD25/CD127/CD95/CD27 staining was used to isolate CD4+ naive, central memory, regulatory and stem cell-like memory cells by sorting. This chain links TRBV5-1 with TRBJ2-7; D is ambiguous. Specimen: naive CD4+ T cells from blood. The receptor was isolated from a man aged 18-30 years with type 1 diabetes. The CDR3 DNA is TGCGCCAGCAGCTTGGTTGAGAGCTCCTACGAGCAGTACTTC. Protein sequence: CASSLVESSYEQYF. Using reference TRBV5-1 and TRBJ2-7 for the parts outside the CDR3, the full variable domain is KAGVTQTPRYLIKTRGQQVTLSCSPISGHRSVSWYQQTPGQGLQFLFEYFSETQRNKGNFPGRFSGRQFSNSRSEMNVSTLELGDSALYLCASSLVESSYEQYFGPGTRLTVT.